A selection of T cell receptor beta chains follows, all from one sample in a study of blood T cell repertoires in COVID-19. The protocol was immunoSEQ multiplex PCR, while the TCRdb copy is restricted to in-frame clones and leaves out a portion. Of 90,000 to 100,000 clones listed, about 90% are singletons. Specimen: peripheral blood. These receptors came from a man aged 70 or older with acute or convalescent COVID-19. Both conserved end residues are trimmed from each CDR3. The D gene is left open where the match is weak.

v_call	j_call	d_call	cdr3_aa
TRBV9	TRBJ1-2	TRBD1	ASSVSRQGGHGYT
TRBV18	TRBJ1-4	.	ASSLDIATNEKLF
TRBV14	TRBJ1-6	.	ASSQGSVAPLH
TRBV27	TRBJ1-3	.	ASSPVSGNTIY
TRBV5-5	TRBJ1-5	TRBD1	ASRYTGASNQPQH
TRBV9	TRBJ2-3	.	ASSVKGVLTTDTQY
TRBV7-2	TRBJ1-2	.	ASSLAPPTEKYGYT
TRBV6-4	TRBJ2-3	TRBD2	ASSDSGTSQTQY
TRBV15	TRBJ2-1	.	ATSFLSPGVPSYNEQF
TRBV19	TRBJ1-6	.	ASSNDRESPLH
TRBV30	TRBJ2-7	.	AWKLGPYEQY
TRBV3-1/TRBV3-2	TRBJ1-1	.	ASSSARDTEAF
TRBV5-1	TRBJ2-3	.	ASSLAGGTSTDTQY
TRBV30	TRBJ1-2	TRBD1	AWSRWTGYGYT
TRBV7-6	TRBJ1-6	.	ASSPLEGVSPLH
TRBV28	TRBJ1-6	.	ASSQVHSYNSPLH
TRBV7-6	TRBJ1-6	.	ASSGQFRELRNSPLH
TRBV6-4	TRBJ2-2	.	ASSDYGAGELF
TRBV7-2	TRBJ2-4	.	ASSPFLAGGTAKNIQY
TRBV5-5	TRBJ2-1	TRBD2	ASSLAASGGINNEQF
TRBV19	TRBJ2-1	TRBD1	ASSIEDRGDNEQF
TRBV3-1/TRBV3-2	TRBJ1-2	.	ASSQEGGNYGYT
TRBV9	TRBJ2-1	TRBD1	ASSPRDRGRAEQF
TRBV15	TRBJ1-2	TRBD1	ATSRAYRGQGGYT
TRBV29-1	TRBJ2-3	.	SVERAPDTQY
TRBV18	TRBJ2-5	TRBD1	ASSPGQGSTSKETQY
TRBV5-8	TRBJ1-1	.	ASSLARVEAF
TRBV19	TRBJ2-1	TRBD1	ASRVGGTGMYNEQF
TRBV6-5	TRBJ2-1	.	ASSYSIQTRANEQF
TRBV29-1	TRBJ2-7	.	SVEEMRAHEQY
TRBV5-1	TRBJ2-6	.	ASSLNGGTGANVLT
TRBV28	TRBJ2-4	TRBD1	ASSLRLARQGMDWNIQY
TRBV11-2	TRBJ1-3	.	ATASQGTSGNTIY
TRBV7-6	TRBJ1-3	.	ASSLAPVVSGNTIY
TRBV20-1	TRBJ2-1	.	SASPDNEQF
TRBV9	TRBJ1-1	TRBD1	ASSPHRGEAF
TRBV7-8	TRBJ2-3	.	ASSVYIRGKGDTQY
TRBV27	TRBJ1-3	.	ASSFSGAGDTIY
TRBV10-2	TRBJ1-4	.	ASRDIGEKLF
TRBV6-5	TRBJ2-3	.	ASSRGHADTQY
TRBV11-1	TRBJ2-5	TRBD1	ASSLAGDRGRATQY
TRBV5-1	TRBJ1-3	TRBD1	ASSPRQGKSGNTIY